The TCR beta chain under discussion was sequenced for a study of vaccination and CD4 T cells after COVID-19. Study-wide context: Investigators took post-vaccine samples a median roughly 72 days after dose two, within a range of 14 to 241. Study-wide results and limits: Convalescent patients displayed spike mono-reactivity in 304 of 307 vaccine-specific clones.

Sequenced with the Oncomine TCR Beta short-read assay was DNA taken from cultured CD4+ T cells. It was from cultured CD4+ T cells that genomic DNA was extracted. Each CDR3 protein gets one entry after TCRdb re-called the PCR reads with MiXCR. The data show about 9,900 distinct CDR3 sequences, 30% to 40% seen once. Treatment given: approximately 9-day PBMC culture with coronavirus spike peptide pools or control peptides (ViraFEST assay). Researchers collected the unexposed donor's CD4+ T cells before the COVID-19 pandemic (2011-2018). Under the ViraFEST approach, antigen-specific T cells were expanded with peptide pools and TCRs subsequently sequenced. The germline V and J ends were trimmed by 2 bases and 5 bases, with 9 bases remaining between them. This CDR3 is built from 13 residues. Germline V gives CDR1 WNHNN, CDR2 SYGVQD (reference sequence). This clonotype rates as medium-sized. Antigen unknown.

Sequences were obtained from CD4+ T cells from blood, cultured in vitro. This clonotype originated in a human donor in good health. V is TRBV10-1 and J is TRBJ1-1; the D gene is possibly TRBD1 (6 bases). The CDR3 loop is CASSETGLTEAFF. The CDR3 DNA is TGCGCCAGCAGTGAGACAGGGCTTACTGAAGCTTTCTTT.